This TCR beta chain emerged from a study of long-term antiretroviral therapy in people with HIV. Version v3.0 of the immunoSEQ assay ran at survey level. TCRdb's table, derived via immunoSEQ multiplex PCR, lists solely in-frame clones and lacks some. Counted here are around 21,000 clones, about four fifths occurring once; the ten biggest clones make up around 6%. The CDR3 is 17 residues long. Germline CDR1 and CDR2: SGDLS and YYNGEE. V was shortened by 0 bases and J by 0 bases, with 15 bases between the two germline ends. The chain uses TRBV9 and TRBJ1-1; weak D call: TRBD1 (5 bases). The receptor was isolated from a woman aged 25 to 39 with HIV. The sequences come from unsorted PBMCs, collected 0.2 years after starting antiretroviral therapy. CDR3 coding DNA: TGTGCCAGCAGCGTAGGCGGTTCAGGGCCTTTGAACACTGAAGCTTTCTTT. Translating gives CASSVGGSGPLNTEAFF.